This T cell receptor (beta chain) was observed in a study of blood T cell repertoires in COVID-19. Study details: The study drew acute and convalescent COVID-19 samples from the United States, Italy and Spain. Sources were T cells, B-cell-depleted T cells, or PBMCs; the material itself was cDNA or gDNA.

Seattle researchers signed up patients amid active infection and tracked them longitudinally. Authors' methods: For nucleated cells, counts were estimated from reference gene primer amplification. The assay was immunoSEQ multiplex PCR, and TCRdb's table has in-frame clones only and misses some. The V and J calls and the clone size are those of that table, but D and trimming were determined from the DNA. The sample has more than 95,000 clones; 81% are singletons. With 1 base removed from V and 0 bases from J, the gap between germline ends came to 10 bases. In germline, CDR1 is SGHVS, CDR2 FQNEAQ. The CDR3 spans 15 residues.

This sequence joins TRBV7-8 and TRBJ2-7; TRBD2 might be the D (6 bases). Sequencing was done on a sample of peripheral blood. This receptor was taken from a man aged 25 to 40 with COVID-19, enrolled during active disease. The CDR3 DNA sequence: TGTGCCAGCAGCTTAGAGGCGGGGAGCTCCTACGAGCAGTACTTC. Its translation is CASSLEAGSSYEQYF.